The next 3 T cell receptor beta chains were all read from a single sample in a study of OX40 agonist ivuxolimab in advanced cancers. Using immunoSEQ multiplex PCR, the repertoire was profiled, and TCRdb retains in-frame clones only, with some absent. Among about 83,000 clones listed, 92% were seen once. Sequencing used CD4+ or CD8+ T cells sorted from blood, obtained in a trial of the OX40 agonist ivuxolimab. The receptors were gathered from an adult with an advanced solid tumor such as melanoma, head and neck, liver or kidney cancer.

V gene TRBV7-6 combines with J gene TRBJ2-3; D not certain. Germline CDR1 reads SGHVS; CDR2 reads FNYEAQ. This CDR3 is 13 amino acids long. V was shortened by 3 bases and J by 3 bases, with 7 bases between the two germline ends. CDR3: CASSFLQTDTQYF. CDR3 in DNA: TGTGCCAGCAGCTTTTTACAGACAGATACGCAGTATTTT.

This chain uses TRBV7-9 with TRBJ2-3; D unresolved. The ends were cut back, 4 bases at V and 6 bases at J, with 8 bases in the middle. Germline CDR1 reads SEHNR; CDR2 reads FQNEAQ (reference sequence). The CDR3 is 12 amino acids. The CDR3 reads CASSSLGDTQYF. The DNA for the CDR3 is TGTGCCAGCAGCTCCCTGGGGGATACGCAGTATTTT.

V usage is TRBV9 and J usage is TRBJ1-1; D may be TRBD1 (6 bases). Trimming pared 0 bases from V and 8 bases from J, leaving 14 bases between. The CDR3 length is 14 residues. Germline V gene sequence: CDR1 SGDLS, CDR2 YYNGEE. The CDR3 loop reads CASSVGEGGGEAFF. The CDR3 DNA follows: TGTGCCAGCAGCGTAGGGGAAGGGGGAGGGGAAGCTTTCTTT.